The clone carrying this TCR beta chain has just a few counts. Its specificity is not known. This sample is drawn from a study of graft-versus-host responses after intestinal transplantation. Study background: Multivisceral, liver-intestinal, or isolated intestinal transplants were received by the recipients.

The CDR3 is made up of 12 amino acids. With 5 bases clipped from V and 13 bases from J, the junction kept 10 bases outside the gene matches. The germline gives CDR1 SGHVS, CDR2 FNYEAQ. Study findings and constraints: An association linked early post-transplant HvG declines with peak circulating GvH clone levels. The presence of high graft-versus-host to host-versus-graft clonal ratios in allografts characterized patients with graft-donor T cell macrochimerism. There were GvH clones found in recipient marrow, and some of them appeared first in ileum or blood.

This table comes from immunoSEQ multiplex PCR, and its TCRdb copy is limited to in-frame clones, with some not included. The sample contains roughly 90,000 clones, approximately 90% of which appear only once. Material: unstimulated CD4+ T cells sorted from spleen or lymph node cells, obtained before transplant. The chain is built from TRBV7-6 and TRBJ1-1; 7 positions agree with TRBD1. This clonotype was sampled from a human donor who was the organ donor for an intestinal transplant. The DNA for the CDR3 is TGTGCCAGCAGCCCCCGCCGGGACAGAGTTTTCTTT. It translates to CASSPRRDRVFF. Using reference TRBV7-6 and TRBJ1-1 for the parts outside the CDR3, the full variable domain is GAGVSQSPRYKVTKRGQDVALRCDPISGHVSLYWYRQALGQGPEFLTYFNYEAQQDKSGLPNDRFSAERPEGSISTLTIQRTEQRDSAMYRCASSPRRDRVFFGQGTRLTVV.